One and the same sample provided the 29 T cell receptor beta chains below, sequenced in a study of T cell changes during pregnancy in multiple sclerosis. Here immunoSEQ multiplex PCR was the method, and the copy in TCRdb shows in-frame clones only, minus some. The sample lists tens of thousands of clones, 90% to 95% occurring once. The material was CD8+ T cells from peripheral blood mononuclear cells, obtained before pregnancy. These receptors originate from a female donor with multiple sclerosis, enrolled in a pregnancy study.

V gene TRBV7-9 combines with J gene TRBJ2-3; the match to TRBD1 covers 8 bases. The V gene end was trimmed by 5 bases and the J gene end by 4 bases; junction bases not matched to a gene: 8. CDR1 and CDR2 from the germline V gene are SEHNR and FQNEAQ (reference sequence). CDR3 length: 15 residues. The CDR3 region is CASSKDRAASDTQYF. The CDR3 nucleotides read TGTGCCAGCAGCAAGGACAGGGCAGCGTCAGATACGCAGTATTTT.

This sequence joins TRBV2 and TRBJ1-2; 7 nucleotides align to TRBD1. The CDR3 runs to 11 residues. Germline V gene data show CDR1 as SNHLY and CDR2 as FYNNEI. After removal of 10 bases from V and 4 bases from J, the junction contained 3 bases not matched to a gene. CDR3 nucleotide sequence: TGTGCCATACGGGACAGCTATGGCTACACCTTC. It encodes CAIRDSYGYTF.

The rearrangement joins TRBV2 to TRBJ1-1; the D is unclear. Trimming shortened V by 6 bases and J by 5 bases, and 19 bases separated the two germline ends. Germline V lookup: CDR1 SNHLY, CDR2 FYNNEI. The length of the CDR3 is 15 residues. The CDR3 reads CASSQTLEGRTEAFF. The CDR3 DNA is TGTGCCAGCAGCCAAACCCTCGAGGGTCGGACTGAAGCTTTCTTT.

The chain is built from TRBV5-1 and TRBJ1-1; 9 bases agree with TRBD1. This CDR3 has 16 residues. The germline CDR1 and CDR2 sequences are SGHRS and YFSETQ. Losses at the gene ends were 0 bases for V and 0 bases for J; bases not matched to a gene: 3. The CDR3 DNA reads as TGCGCCAGCAGCTTGGGGGACAGGGAATTGAACACTGAAGCTTTCTTT. It specifies CASSLGDRELNTEAFF. Supplemented by reference TRBV5-1 and TRBJ1-1, the full variable domain reads KAGVTQTPRYLIKTRGQQVTLSCSPISGHRSVSWYQQTPGQGLQFLFEYFSETQRNKGNFPGRFSGRQFSNSRSEMNVSTLELGDSALYLCASSLGDRELNTEAFFGQGTRLTVV.

This chain joins TRBV27 and TRBJ1-5; 8 nucleotides match TRBD1. This CDR3 contains 13 residues. The germline gives CDR1 MNHEY, CDR2 SMNVEV (reference sequence). Trimming removed 8 bases from V and 4 bases from J; junction bases left unmatched: 4. CDR3 nucleotides: TGTGCCAGCCCGCAGGGGGCAAATCAGCCCCAGCATTTT. Protein: CASPQGANQPQHF.

This chain connects TRBV5-4 to TRBJ2-7; 13 bases are a match to TRBD2. J gave up 2 bases and V 4 bases, and 3 bases lay outside the gene matches. The CDR3 runs 15 residues. Germline V gives CDR1 SGHNT, CDR2 YYREEE (reference sequence). CDR3 sequence reads: CASSQLAGGPYEQYF. For the CDR3, the DNA is TGTGCCAGCAGCCAACTAGCGGGGGGGCCCTACGAGCAGTACTTC. The full variable domain, completed using reference TRBV5-4 and TRBJ2-7, is ETGVTQSPTHLIKTRGQQVTLRCSSQSGHNTVSWYQQALGQGPQFIFQYYREEENGRGNFPPRFSGLQFPNYSSELNVNALELDDSALYLCASSQLAGGPYEQYFGPGTRLTVT.

The V gene is TRBV2, the J gene TRBJ1-1, with a possible D match to TRBD1 (6 bases). The CDR3 runs 14 residues. Germline loops: CDR1 SNHLY, CDR2 FYNNEI. Trimming removed 4 bases at V and 4 bases at J, with 13 bases between. CDR3 region: CASSVTGQSTEAFF. As DNA, the CDR3 is TGTGCCAGCAGTGTTACAGGGCAGAGCACTGAAGCTTTCTTT.

V and J are TRBV13 and TRBJ2-2; D perhaps matches TRBD2 (6 bases). Between the trimmed V and J ends, which lost 4 bases and 6 bases, there was a span of 24 bases. Germline CDR1 and CDR2: PRHDT and FYEKMQ (reference sequence). CDR3 length equals 18 residues. The CDR3 DNA reads as TGTGCCAGCAGCTCTAATGTGGGAGGAGGAATAAACGCCGGGGAGCTGTTTTTT. It encodes CASSSNVGGGINAGELFF.

This clone appeared a single time. V gene TRBV27 combines with J gene TRBJ1-4; maybe TRBD1 (5 bases). V shed 5 bases and J shed 0 bases, with 22 bases lying between them. Germline V gives CDR1 MNHEY, CDR2 SMNVEV (reference sequence). This CDR3 region has 19 residues. CDR3 in DNA: TGTGCCAGCAGTGCCTCCGCAGGCCCCTTCAGGGCAACTAATGAAAAACTGTTTTTT. It translates to CASSASAGPFRATNEKLFF. Together with reference TRBV27 and TRBJ1-4, the CDR3 gives the full variable domain: EAQVTQNPRYLITVTGKKLTVTCSQNMNHEYMSWYRQDPGLGLRQIYYSMNVEVTDKGDVPEGYKVSRKEKRNFPLILESPSPNQTSLYFCASSASAGPFRATNEKLFFGSGTQLSVL.

J is TRBJ1-2 and V is TRBV5-1; D gene unclear. Germline V gene lookup returns CDR1 SGHRS and CDR2 YFSETQ. Trimming stripped 0 bases from V and 1 base from J, with 10 bases between. The CDR3 covers 15 residues. The DNA for the CDR3 is TGCGCCAGCAGCTTGGTTGGCAGATATAACTATGGCTACACCTTC. It codes for CASSLVGRYNYGYTF.

The chain is built from TRBV6-1 and TRBJ1-1, with a possible D match to TRBD1 (5 bases). CDR3 size: 16 residues. The V and J ends lost 4 bases and 0 bases respectively, with 15 bases between them. Germline V gives CDR1 MNHNS, CDR2 SASEGT. The CDR3 DNA reads TGTGCCAGCAGTGCCTGGGACGGGAGATTGAACACTGAAGCTTTCTTT. Translating it yields CASSAWDGRLNTEAFF.

V usage is TRBV6-5 and J usage is TRBJ2-7, with D perhaps matching TRBD1 (6 bases). CDR3 length: 13 residues. V lost 7 bases, J lost 3 bases, and 13 bases lay in between. The germline CDR1 and CDR2 sequences are MNHEY and SVGAGI. The CDR3 here is CASMAQGFYEQYF. CDR3 nucleotide sequence: TGTGCCAGCATGGCGCAGGGGTTCTACGAGCAGTACTTC.

The chain combines TRBV7-3 with TRBJ2-3; weak D call: TRBD2 (7 bases). Trimming took off 5 bases at V and 7 bases at J, with 19 bases between the two ends. Germline values: CDR1 SGHTA, CDR2 FQGTGA. This CDR3 is 15 amino acids long. CDR3 DNA: TGTGCCAGCAGCCCGGAGGGGGGGGGCATAAATACGCAGTATTTT. Translated: CASSPEGGGINTQYF.

This sequence joins TRBV10-3 and TRBJ1-2, with 8 bases aligning to TRBD1. The CDR3 is 14 amino acids. V dropped 2 bases and J dropped 6; count of bases not matched to a gene: 5. Germline-derived CDR1 and CDR2 are ENHRY and SYGVKD. The CDR3 DNA reads as TGTGCCATCAGTGAGAGGACAGGGTTGGATGGCTACACCTTC. It is translated as CAISERTGLDGYTF.

The V and J genes are TRBV11-3 and TRBJ2-1, with 9 nucleotides matching TRBD1. The CDR3 consists of 14 residues. With 5 bases clipped from V and 7 bases from J, the junction kept 6 bases outside the gene matches. CDR1 is SGHNT, CDR2 YENEEA, per germline. CDR3 protein: CASSARDRANEQFF. CDR3 nucleotides: TGTGCCAGCAGCGCCCGGGACAGGGCGAATGAGCAGTTCTTC.

The chain carries TRBV19 and TRBJ1-2; D might be TRBD1 (6 bases). The V and J ends lost 5 bases and 2 bases respectively, with 15 bases between them. The germline gives CDR1 LNHDA, CDR2 SQIVND (reference sequence). The CDR3 runs 15 residues. The CDR3 DNA reads as TGTGCCAGTAGTGACACAGGGCCGTCAAACTATGGCTACACCTTC. Translated, it gives CASSDTGPSNYGYTF.

The chain links TRBV5-1 to TRBJ2-7; TRBD1 matches 7 bases. CDR1 and CDR2 (germline): SGHRS, YFSETQ. The junction had 11 bases not matched to a gene; V was cut back by 5 bases and J by 0 bases. This CDR3 is built from 16 residues. The DNA of the CDR3 is TGCGCCAGCAGTTACGGGACAGCGATAAGCTCCTACGAGCAGTACTTC. This translates into CASSYGTAISSYEQYF.

This clone appeared once. This chain links TRBV25-1 with TRBJ2-3; D is unresolved. Germline CDR1 and CDR2: MGHDK and SYGVNS. V lost 5 bases to trimming and J lost 1 base, with 10 bases between them. The CDR3 covers 14 residues. The CDR3 loop reads CASSRTAGTDTQYF. The CDR3 region has the DNA TGTGCCAGCAGTCGCACAGCAGGCACAGATACGCAGTATTTT.

V gene TRBV4-1 combines with J gene TRBJ2-7, with D possibly being TRBD2 (5 bases). The CDR3 contains 13 residues. V dropped 1 base and J dropped 6 bases, with 10 bases sitting between them. The germline CDR1 and CDR2 sequences are MGHRA and YSYEKL. CDR3 residues: CASSQADGGEQYF. CDR3 DNA sequence: TGCGCCAGCAGCCAAGCAGACGGAGGCGAGCAGTACTTC.

This chain uses TRBV30 with TRBJ2-1, with 7 bases lining up with TRBD1. CDR1 is GTSNPN and CDR2 is SVGIG in the germline V gene (reference sequence). The length of the CDR3 is 14 residues. Losses at the gene ends were 2 bases for V and 6 bases for J; bases not matched to a gene: 7. In DNA, the CDR3 is TGTGCCTGGAGTAATGTGGCAGGGGGCAATGAGCAGTTCTTC. Translated, it gives CAWSNVAGGNEQFF.

The chain carries TRBV27 and TRBJ2-7; TRBD1 matches 9 bases. The CDR3 is 14 amino acids. Germline V gene data show CDR1 as MNHEY and CDR2 as SMNVEV (reference sequence). V shed 5 bases, J shed 7 bases, and the junction held 9 bases outside the gene matches. The DNA for the CDR3 is TGTGCCAGCAGTCCTCGCGGGACAGGGCTTGAGCAGTACTTC. This translates into CASSPRGTGLEQYF.

The J gene is TRBJ1-2, the V gene TRBV19, with D possibly being TRBD1 (5 bases). With 5 bases removed from V and 6 bases from J, the gap between germline ends came to 16 bases. The CDR3 loop spans 14 amino acids. Per the germline V gene, CDR1 is LNHDA and CDR2 is SQIVND (reference sequence). The CDR3 DNA follows: TGTGCCAGTAGTTACGTCGGAGGGGTCGATGGCTACACCTTC. Its translation is CASSYVGGVDGYTF. The full variable domain, in which reference TRBV19 and TRBJ1-2 provide the parts outside the CDR3, is DGGITQSPKYLFRKEGQNVTLSCEQNLNHDAMYWYRQDPGQGLRLIYYSQIVNDFQKGDIAEGYSVSREKKESFPLTVTSAQKNPTAFYLCASSYVGGVDGYTFGSGTRLTVV.

The chain is built from TRBV27 and TRBJ2-3; tentative D call: TRBD2 (6 bases). From germline, CDR1 is MNHEY and CDR2 SMNVEV (reference sequence). V lost 5 bases and J 1 base, leaving 22 bases between the germline ends. This CDR3 spans 18 amino acids. As DNA, the CDR3 is TGTGCCAGCAGTCCATATTCCCCGGGGGAGGCGGGCACAGATACGCAGTATTTT. Translated: CASSPYSPGEAGTDTQYF.

The chain's CDR3 is CATSSAGGNEKLFF. DNA of the CDR3: TGTGCCACCAGCAGCGCAGGGGGGAATGAAAAACTGTTTTTT. The V gene is TRBV15, the J gene TRBJ1-4; TRBD1 agrees at 7 bases. CDR3 length: 14 residues. Losses at the gene ends were 3 bases for V and 5 bases for J; bases not matched to a gene: 3. Germline CDR1 LNHNV, CDR2 YYDKDF (reference sequence).

The V and J genes are TRBV4-1 and TRBJ2-2; the D gene is possibly TRBD2 (6 bases). With 6 bases removed from V and 1 base from J, the gap between germline ends came to 9 bases. Germline V gives CDR1 MGHRA, CDR2 YSYEKL. CDR3 length: 14 residues. The CDR3 here is CASREGMNTGELFF. DNA for the CDR3: TGCGCCAGCAGGGAGGGGATGAACACCGGGGAGCTGTTTTTT.

The rearrangement uses TRBV2 and TRBJ2-4; the match to TRBD1 covers 7 bases. The V gene's germline CDR1 is SNHLY and CDR2 FYNNEI. This CDR3 region has 12 residues. V shed 8 bases and J 5 bases; nucleotides not matched to a gene: 3. The CDR3 nucleotides read TGTGCCAGCGGGGGACAGCAAAACATTCAGTACTTC. Amino acid sequence: CASGGQQNIQYF.

This clone was seen only a few times. The V call is TRBV5-4, the J call TRBJ1-6; D is unresolved. The V end was cut by 4 bases, the J end by 9 bases, with 11 bases between. CDR1 and CDR2 (germline): SGHNT, YYREEE (reference sequence). This CDR3 is 13 amino acids long. CDR3 sequence (DNA): TGTGCCAGCAGCATAGCGGGTATTTCACCCCTCCACTTT. Protein: CASSIAGISPLHF. Looking up the rest from reference TRBV5-4 and TRBJ1-6 gives the full variable domain: ETGVTQSPTHLIKTRGQQVTLRCSSQSGHNTVSWYQQALGQGPQFIFQYYREEENGRGNFPPRFSGLQFPNYSSELNVNALELDDSALYLCASSIAGISPLHFGNGTRLTVT.

The chain recombines TRBV20-1 with TRBJ1-2; a possible D gene is TRBD1 (5 bases). The CDR3 covers 10 residues. Germline-derived CDR1 and CDR2 are DFQATT and SNEGSKA (reference sequence). V lost 6 bases and J 7 bases, leaving 9 bases between the germline ends. This CDR3 is CSAYRGGYTF. The CDR3 DNA is TGCAGTGCATATAGGGGTGGCTACACCTTC.

This clone was counted a single time. This chain uses TRBV19 with TRBJ2-1; 10 bases map to TRBD2. The CDR3 totals 15 residues. V shed 6 bases, J shed 4 bases, and the junction held 6 bases outside the gene matches. The germline gives CDR1 LNHDA, CDR2 SQIVND (reference sequence). The CDR3 spells CASRELAGPYNEQFF. In DNA, the CDR3 is TGTGCCAGTAGGGAACTAGCGGGGCCTTACAATGAGCAGTTCTTC. Using reference TRBV19 and TRBJ2-1 for the parts outside the CDR3, the full variable domain is DGGITQSPKYLFRKEGQNVTLSCEQNLNHDAMYWYRQDPGQGLRLIYYSQIVNDFQKGDIAEGYSVSREKKESFPLTVTSAQKNPTAFYLCASRELAGPYNEQFFGPGTRLTVL.